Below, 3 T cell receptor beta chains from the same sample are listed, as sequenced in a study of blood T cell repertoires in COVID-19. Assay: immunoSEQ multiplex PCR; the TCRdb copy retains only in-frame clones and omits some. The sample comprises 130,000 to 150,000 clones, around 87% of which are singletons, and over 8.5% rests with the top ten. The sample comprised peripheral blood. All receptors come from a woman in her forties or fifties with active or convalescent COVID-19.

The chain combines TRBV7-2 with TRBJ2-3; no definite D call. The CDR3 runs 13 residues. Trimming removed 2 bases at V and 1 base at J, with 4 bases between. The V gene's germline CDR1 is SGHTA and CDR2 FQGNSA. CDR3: CASSLPGTDTQYF. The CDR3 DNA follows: TGTGCCAGCAGCTTACCCGGCACAGATACGCAGTATTTT.

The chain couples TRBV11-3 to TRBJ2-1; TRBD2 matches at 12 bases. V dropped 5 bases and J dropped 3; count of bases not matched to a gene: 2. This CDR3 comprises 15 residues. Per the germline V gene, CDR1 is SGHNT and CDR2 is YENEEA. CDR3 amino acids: CASSKLAGGYNEQFF. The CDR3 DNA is TGTGCCAGCAGCAAACTAGCGGGAGGCTACAATGAGCAGTTCTTC.

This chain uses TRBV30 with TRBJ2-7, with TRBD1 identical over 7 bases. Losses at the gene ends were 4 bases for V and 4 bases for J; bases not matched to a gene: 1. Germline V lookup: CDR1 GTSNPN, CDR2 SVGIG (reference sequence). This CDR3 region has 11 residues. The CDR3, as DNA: TGTGCCTGGATGACAGGGTACGAGCAGTACTTC. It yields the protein CAWMTGYEQYF.